This T cell receptor (beta chain) was sequenced during a study of response to subunit inactivated influenza vaccine. General study points: Authors suggested that a seasonal influenza vaccination recruits few new T cells each time.

TCRdb passed the RT-PCR reads through MiXCR, listing each CDR3 protein once. The table has 650,000 or so distinct CDR3 sequences, around 13% seen once; the top ten hold 7.6%. A word on this clonotype: No antigen is known for it.

The V end lost 6 bases, the J end lost 3 bases, and 15 bases lay between the germline ends. This CDR3 is 15 amino acids long. Germline CDR1 is SGHRS and CDR2 is YFSETQ. The receptor was isolated from a man aged 50-59 years who received an inactivated influenza vaccine. The genes are TRBV5-1 and TRBJ2-2, with D possibly being TRBD2 (5 bases). Source: PBMCs from blood, taken around 14 days before vaccination. The CDR3 DNA follows: TGCGCCAGCACCGGGCCTCCCGGGGACACCGGGGAGCTGTTTTTT. It specifies CASTGPPGDTGELFF.